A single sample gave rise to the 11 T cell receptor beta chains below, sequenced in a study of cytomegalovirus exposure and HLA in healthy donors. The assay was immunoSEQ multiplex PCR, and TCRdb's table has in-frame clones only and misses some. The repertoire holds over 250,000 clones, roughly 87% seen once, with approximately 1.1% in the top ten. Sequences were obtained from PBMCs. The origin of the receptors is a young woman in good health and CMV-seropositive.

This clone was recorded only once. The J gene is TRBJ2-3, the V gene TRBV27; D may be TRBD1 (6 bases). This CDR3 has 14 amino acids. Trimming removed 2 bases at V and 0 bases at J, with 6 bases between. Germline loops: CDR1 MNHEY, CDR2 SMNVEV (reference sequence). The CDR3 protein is CASSLGGSTDTQYF. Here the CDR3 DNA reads TGTGCCAGCAGTTTAGGGGGCAGCACAGATACGCAGTATTTT.

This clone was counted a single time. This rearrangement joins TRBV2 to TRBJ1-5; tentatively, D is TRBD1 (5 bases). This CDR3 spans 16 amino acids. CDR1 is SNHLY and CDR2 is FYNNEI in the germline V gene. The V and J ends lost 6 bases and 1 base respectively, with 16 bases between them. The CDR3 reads CASSQGSLRSNQPQHF. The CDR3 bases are TGTGCCAGCAGCCAGGGCTCCCTCCGAAGCAATCAGCCCCAGCATTTT.

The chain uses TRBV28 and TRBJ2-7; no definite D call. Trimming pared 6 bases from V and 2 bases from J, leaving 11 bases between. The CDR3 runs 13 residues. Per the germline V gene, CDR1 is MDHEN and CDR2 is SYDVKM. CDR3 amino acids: CASRPQAPYEQYF. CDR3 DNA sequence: TGTGCCAGCAGGCCGCAGGCACCCTACGAGCAGTACTTC.

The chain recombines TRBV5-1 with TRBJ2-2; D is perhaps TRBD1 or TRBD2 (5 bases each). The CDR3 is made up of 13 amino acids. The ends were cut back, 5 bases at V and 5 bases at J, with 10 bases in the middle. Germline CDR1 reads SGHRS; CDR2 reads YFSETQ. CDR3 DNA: TGCGCCAGCAGGCAGGGAGAGACCGGGGAGCTGTTTTTT. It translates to CASRQGETGELFF.

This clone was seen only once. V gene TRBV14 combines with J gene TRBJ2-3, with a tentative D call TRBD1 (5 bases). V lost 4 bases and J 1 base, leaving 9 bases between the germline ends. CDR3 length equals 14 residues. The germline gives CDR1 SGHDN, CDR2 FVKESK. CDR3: CASSPLTGTDTQYF. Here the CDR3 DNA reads TGTGCCAGCAGCCCATTGACAGGCACAGATACGCAGTATTTT.

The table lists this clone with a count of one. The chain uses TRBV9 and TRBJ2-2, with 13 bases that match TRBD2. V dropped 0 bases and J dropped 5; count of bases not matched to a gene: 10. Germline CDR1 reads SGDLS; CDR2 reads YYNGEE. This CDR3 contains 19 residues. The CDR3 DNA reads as TGTGCCAGCAGCGTAGGGACTAGCGGGAGCTGGGCCACAACCGGGGAGCTGTTTTTT. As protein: CASSVGTSGSWATTGELFF. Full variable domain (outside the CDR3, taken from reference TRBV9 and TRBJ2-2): DSGVTQTPKHLITATGQRVTLRCSPRSGDLSVYWYQQSLDQGLQFLIQYYNGEERAKGNILERFSAQQFPDLHSELNLSSLELGDSALYFCASSVGTSGSWATTGELFFGEGSRLTVL.

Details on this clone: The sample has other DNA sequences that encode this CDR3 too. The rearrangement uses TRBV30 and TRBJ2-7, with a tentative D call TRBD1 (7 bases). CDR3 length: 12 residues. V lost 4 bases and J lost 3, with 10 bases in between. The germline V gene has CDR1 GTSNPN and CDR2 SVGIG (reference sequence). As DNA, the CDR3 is TGTGCCTGGATGCAGGGGGGCTACGAGCAGTACTTC. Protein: CAWMQGGYEQYF.

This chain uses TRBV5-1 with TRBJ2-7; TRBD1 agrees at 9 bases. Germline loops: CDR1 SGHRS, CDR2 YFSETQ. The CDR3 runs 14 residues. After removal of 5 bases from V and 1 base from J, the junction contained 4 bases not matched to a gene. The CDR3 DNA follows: TGCGCCAGCAGGGCTGACAGGGGGTCCTACGAGCAGTACTTC. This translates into CASRADRGSYEQYF.

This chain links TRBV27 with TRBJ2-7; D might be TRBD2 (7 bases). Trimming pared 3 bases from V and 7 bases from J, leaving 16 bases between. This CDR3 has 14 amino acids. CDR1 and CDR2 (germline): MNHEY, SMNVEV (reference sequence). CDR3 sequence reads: CASSFGGALVEQYF. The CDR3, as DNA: TGTGCCAGCAGTTTTGGGGGGGCGCTAGTTGAGCAGTACTTC.

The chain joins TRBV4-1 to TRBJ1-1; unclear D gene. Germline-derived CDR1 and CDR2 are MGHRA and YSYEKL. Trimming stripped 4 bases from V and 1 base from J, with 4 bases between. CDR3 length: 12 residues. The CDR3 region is CASSRSNTEAFF. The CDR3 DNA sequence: TGCGCCAGCAGCCGATCGAACACTGAAGCTTTCTTT.

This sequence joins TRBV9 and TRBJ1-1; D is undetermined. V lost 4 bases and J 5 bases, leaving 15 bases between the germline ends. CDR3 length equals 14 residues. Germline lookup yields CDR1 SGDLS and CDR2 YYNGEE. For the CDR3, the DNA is TGTGCCAGCAGCCCGACGGGCGGTAGGACTGAAGCTTTCTTT. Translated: CASSPTGGRTEAFF. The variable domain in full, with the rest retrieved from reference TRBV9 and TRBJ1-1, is DSGVTQTPKHLITATGQRVTLRCSPRSGDLSVYWYQQSLDQGLQFLIQYYNGEERAKGNILERFSAQQFPDLHSELNLSSLELGDSALYFCASSPTGGRTEAFFGQGTRLTVV.